The clone carrying this T cell receptor beta chain was seen only a few times. Its antigen is still unknown. Losses at the gene ends were 3 bases for V and 10 bases for J; bases not matched to a gene: 13. The CDR3 sequence is 16 residues long. The germline CDR1 and CDR2 sequences are SGHVT and SQSDAQ. Reverse transcription of all isolated RNA meant that expressed TCRB transcripts were sequenced. Assay used: immunoSEQ multiplex PCR; TCRdb lists only in-frame clones, some missing. Altogether roughly 330,000 clones are present, approximately 9.9% being singletons, with the ten largest covering more than 0.015%. This specimen comes from a study of beta chain features in type 1 diabetes. Notes on the study in general: The naive, central memory and Treg TCRB repertoires looked more alike in patients than they did in healthy donors. Possible PCR preference for shorter templates applied equally to patients and controls. Shorter TCRB CDR3s, moderately but significantly so, were found in Type 1 diabetes patients in all four CD4+ subsets.

Specimen: naive CD4+ T cells from blood. This clonotype originated in a woman younger than 45 in good health. The chain combines TRBV7-4 with TRBJ2-1; TRBD2 matches at 9 bases. The CDR3: CASSFMAGTSFSEQFF. The CDR3 region has the DNA TGTGCCAGCAGCTTTATGGCCGGGACTAGCTTTTCCGAGCAGTTCTTC.